This T cell receptor (beta chain) was found in a study of shared clonotypes between healthy human individuals. In the study overall: For every donor, three CD4 naive, three CD4 memory, two CD8 naive and one CD8 memory plates were used.

Trimming removed 5 bases from V and 1 base from J, with 11 bases in between. This CDR3 contains 14 residues. Germline V gene lookup returns CDR1 SGHVS and CDR2 FQNEAQ. Notes on the study in general: Naive CD4 clonotype sharing across a few donors was 4% to 5.5%. Memory subsets had estimated richness that was generally smaller than that of naive subsets.

The data were produced by immunoSEQ multiplex PCR, yet TCRdb's version contains in-frame clones alone and is incomplete. The data contain 600,000 to 800,000 clones, over 60% of them singletons. By sample fraction, this clone is medium-sized (0.01 to 0.1%). Its antigen is not known. Memory CD4+ cells were the fraction left after CD45RA+ naive selection. The V and J genes are TRBV7-8 and TRBJ1-1; D is possibly TRBD1 (5 bases). This sequence originates from a woman aged 25-40 years in good health. Material for sequencing was memory CD4+ T cells sorted from blood. Stated subset: CD45RA-negative fraction. The CDR3 loop is CASSASTENTEAFF. The CDR3 DNA reads as TGTGCCAGCAGCGCCTCGACAGAGAACACTGAAGCTTTCTTT.